This T cell receptor beta chain derives from a study of cytomegalovirus exposure and HLA in healthy donors. Overall study: Early on, a data release was issued that held 80 million or so unique TCRs from HLA-typed donors. For the approximately 430 genotyped donors, about 79% fell within the Caucasian-associated ancestry cluster.

Study-level findings and limits: In a later analysis, V- and J-gene trimming of beta chains associated with a DCLRE1C missense variant, replicated independently.

CDR1 and CDR2 from the germline V gene are MNHEY and SMNVEV (reference sequence). The V and J ends lost 7 bases and 12 bases, in that order; junction bases with no gene match: 23. CDR3 length equals 17 residues. Points on this clone: Its antigen is unknown.

Use of 60 Vbeta and 13 Jbeta primers characterized the PCR. Profiled with immunoSEQ multiplex PCR; TCRdb holds only in-frame clones, not every one. The sample yields 82,000 or so clones, over 9.5% seen once. The rearrangement joins TRBV27 to TRBJ2-1, with 8 bases fitting TRBD2. The origin of this receptor is a man in his sixties in good health and CMV-seropositive. The sequencing sample was made of PBMCs. CDR3 protein: CASIRSGSDDTTMRQFF. DNA of the CDR3: TGTGCCAGCATTCGCAGCGGGAGCGACGATACTACAATGAGGCAGTTCTTC.